This T cell receptor (beta chain) appears in the sequencing data of a study of T cell changes during pregnancy in multiple sclerosis. The CDR3 loop spans 18 amino acids. Germline assignment: CDR1 SEHNR and CDR2 FQNEAQ (reference sequence). V gave up 0 bases and J gave up 7 bases; unmatched junction bases: 16. This clone was recorded only once. The method was immunoSEQ multiplex PCR; TCRdb's version includes in-frame clones alone and lacks a portion of them. The data contain just under 45,000 clones, approximately 96% of them singletons. Sequenced here: peripheral blood, sampled in the second trimester of pregnancy. The rearrangement joins TRBV7-9 to TRBJ2-3, with 7 nucleotides matching TRBD2. This TCR was recovered from a female donor with multiple sclerosis, enrolled in a pregnancy study. The CDR3 sequence: CASSLASSGASMGHTQYF. The CDR3 nucleotides are TGTGCCAGCAGCTTAGCATCCAGCGGGGCTTCGATGGGGCATACGCAGTATTTT.